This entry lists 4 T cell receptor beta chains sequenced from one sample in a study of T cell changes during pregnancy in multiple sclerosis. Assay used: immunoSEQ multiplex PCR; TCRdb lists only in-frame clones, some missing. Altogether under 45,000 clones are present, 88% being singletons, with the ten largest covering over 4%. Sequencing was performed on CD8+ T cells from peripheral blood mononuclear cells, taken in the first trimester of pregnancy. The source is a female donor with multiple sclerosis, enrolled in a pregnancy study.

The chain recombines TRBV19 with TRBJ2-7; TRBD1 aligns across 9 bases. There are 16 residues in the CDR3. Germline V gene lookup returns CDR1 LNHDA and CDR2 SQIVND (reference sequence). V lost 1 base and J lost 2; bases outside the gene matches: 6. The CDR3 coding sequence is TGTGCCAGTAGTATAGTATCGGGACAGGGTCCCTACGAGCAGTACTTC. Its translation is CASSIVSGQGPYEQYF.

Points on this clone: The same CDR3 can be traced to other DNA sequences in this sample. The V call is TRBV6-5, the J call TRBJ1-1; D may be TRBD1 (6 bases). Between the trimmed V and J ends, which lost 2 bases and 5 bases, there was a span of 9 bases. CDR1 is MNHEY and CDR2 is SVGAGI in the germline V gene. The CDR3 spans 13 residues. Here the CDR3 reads CASSYRGGTEAFF. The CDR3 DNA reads TGTGCCAGCAGTTACAGGGGGGGAACTGAAGCTTTCTTT.

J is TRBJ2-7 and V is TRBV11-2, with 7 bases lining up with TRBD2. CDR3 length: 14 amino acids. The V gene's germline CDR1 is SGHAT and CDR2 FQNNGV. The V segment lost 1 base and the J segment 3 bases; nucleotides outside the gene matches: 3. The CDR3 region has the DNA TGTGCCAGCAGCTTAGGCACGGGGGGCTACGAGCAGTACTTC. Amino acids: CASSLGTGGYEQYF. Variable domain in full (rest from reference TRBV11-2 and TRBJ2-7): EAGVAQSPRYKIIEKRQSVAFWCNPISGHATLYWYQQILGQGPKLLIQFQNNGVVDDSQLPKDRFSAERLKGVDSTLKIQPAKLEDSAVYLCASSLGTGGYEQYFGPGTRLTVT.

CDR3: CASSLAYRGLEGYTF. CDR3 sequence (DNA): TGTGCCAGCAGCTTGGCGTACAGGGGGCTGGAGGGCTACACCTTC. The J gene is TRBJ1-2, the V gene TRBV5-6; 9 bases are a match to TRBD1. This CDR3 has 15 residues. J was trimmed by 8 bases and V by 0 bases; bases with no gene match: 8. Germline V CDR1 and CDR2: SGHDT, YYEEEE.